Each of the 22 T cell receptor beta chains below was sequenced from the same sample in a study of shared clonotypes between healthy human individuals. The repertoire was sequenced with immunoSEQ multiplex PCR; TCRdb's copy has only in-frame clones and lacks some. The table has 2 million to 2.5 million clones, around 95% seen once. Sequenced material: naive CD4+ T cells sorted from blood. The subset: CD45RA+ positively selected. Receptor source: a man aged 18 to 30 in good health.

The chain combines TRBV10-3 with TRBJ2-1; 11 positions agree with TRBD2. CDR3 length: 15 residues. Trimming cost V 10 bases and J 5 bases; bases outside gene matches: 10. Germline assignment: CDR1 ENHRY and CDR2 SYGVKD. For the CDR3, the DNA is TGTGCCACCTCTTTGACTAGCGGGGTTAACAATGAGCAGTTCTTC. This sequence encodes CATSLTSGVNNEQFF.

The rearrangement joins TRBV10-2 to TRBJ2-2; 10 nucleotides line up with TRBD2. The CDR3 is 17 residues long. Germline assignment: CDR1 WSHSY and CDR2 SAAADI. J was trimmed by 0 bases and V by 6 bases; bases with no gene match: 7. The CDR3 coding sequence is TGCGCCAGCAGATTTAGCGGGGGGACCGCGAACACCGGGGAGCTGTTTTTT. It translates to CASRFSGGTANTGELFF.

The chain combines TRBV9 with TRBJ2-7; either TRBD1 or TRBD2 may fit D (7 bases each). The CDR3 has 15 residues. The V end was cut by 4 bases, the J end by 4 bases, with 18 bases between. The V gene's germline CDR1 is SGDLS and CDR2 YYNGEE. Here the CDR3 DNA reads TGTGCCAGCAGCCCGCAGGGAGGGGGCAGGTACGAGCAGTACTTC. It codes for CASSPQGGGRYEQYF.

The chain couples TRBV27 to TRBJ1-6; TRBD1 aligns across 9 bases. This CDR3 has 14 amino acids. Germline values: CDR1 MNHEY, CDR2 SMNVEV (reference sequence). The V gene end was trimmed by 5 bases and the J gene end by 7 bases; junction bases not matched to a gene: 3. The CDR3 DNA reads TGTGCCAGCAGTCGACAGGGGGTCAATTCACCCCTCCACTTT. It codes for CASSRQGVNSPLHF.

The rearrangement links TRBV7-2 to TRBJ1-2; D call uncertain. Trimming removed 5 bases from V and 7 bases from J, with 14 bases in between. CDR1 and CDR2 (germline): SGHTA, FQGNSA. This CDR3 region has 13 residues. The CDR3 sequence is CASSEGLLSGYTF. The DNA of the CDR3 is TGTGCCAGCAGCGAGGGTCTTTTGTCTGGCTACACCTTC.

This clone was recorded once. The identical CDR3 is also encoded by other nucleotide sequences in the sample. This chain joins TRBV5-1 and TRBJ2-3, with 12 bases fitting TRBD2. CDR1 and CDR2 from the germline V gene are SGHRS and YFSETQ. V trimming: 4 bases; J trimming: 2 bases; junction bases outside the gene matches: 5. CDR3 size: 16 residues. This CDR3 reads CASSPGTSGFTDTQYF. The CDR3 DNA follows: TGCGCCAGCAGCCCCGGGACTAGCGGGTTCACAGATACGCAGTATTTT.

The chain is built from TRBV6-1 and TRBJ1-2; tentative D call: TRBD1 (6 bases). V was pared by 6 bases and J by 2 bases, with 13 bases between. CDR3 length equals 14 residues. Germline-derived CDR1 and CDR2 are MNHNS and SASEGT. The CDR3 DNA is TGTGCCAGCAGCTCGGGGGGGCAGAACTATGGCTACACCTTC. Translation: CASSSGGQNYGYTF.

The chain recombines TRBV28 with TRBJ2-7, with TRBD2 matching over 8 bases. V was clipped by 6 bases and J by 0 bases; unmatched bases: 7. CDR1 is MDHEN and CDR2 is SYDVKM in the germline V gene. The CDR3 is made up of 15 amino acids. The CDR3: CASSPPGGLSYEQYF. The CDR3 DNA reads TGTGCCAGCAGCCCCCCGGGGGGGCTCTCCTACGAGCAGTACTTC.

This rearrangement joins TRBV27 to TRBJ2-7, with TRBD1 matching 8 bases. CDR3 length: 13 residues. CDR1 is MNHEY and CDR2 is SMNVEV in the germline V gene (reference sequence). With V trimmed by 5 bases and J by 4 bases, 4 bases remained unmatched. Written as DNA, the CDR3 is TGTGCCAGCAGTAGGACAGGGCGGTACGAGCAGTACTTC. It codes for CASSRTGRYEQYF.

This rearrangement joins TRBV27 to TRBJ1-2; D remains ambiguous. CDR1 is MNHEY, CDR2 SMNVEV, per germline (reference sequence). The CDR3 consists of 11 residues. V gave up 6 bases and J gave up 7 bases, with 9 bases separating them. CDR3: CASSPGLGYTF. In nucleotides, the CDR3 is TGTGCCAGCAGCCCGGGCCTTGGCTACACCTTC.

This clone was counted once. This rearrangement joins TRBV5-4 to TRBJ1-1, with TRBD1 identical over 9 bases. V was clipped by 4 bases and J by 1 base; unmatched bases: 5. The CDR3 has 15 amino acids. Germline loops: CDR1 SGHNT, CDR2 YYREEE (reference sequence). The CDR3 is CASSPLQGANTEAFF. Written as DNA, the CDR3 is TGTGCCAGCAGCCCCTTACAGGGGGCGAACACTGAAGCTTTCTTT.

The CDR3 coding sequence is TGTGCCAGCTCACCTCAGACAGGGGGAACCTCTGGAAACACCATATATTTT. Translated, it gives CASSPQTGGTSGNTIYF. The chain couples TRBV18 to TRBJ1-3, with 9 nucleotides matching TRBD1. Per germline, CDR1 KGHSH and CDR2 LQKENI. The length of the CDR3 is 17 residues. V dropped 3 bases and J dropped 0; count of bases not matched to a gene: 6.

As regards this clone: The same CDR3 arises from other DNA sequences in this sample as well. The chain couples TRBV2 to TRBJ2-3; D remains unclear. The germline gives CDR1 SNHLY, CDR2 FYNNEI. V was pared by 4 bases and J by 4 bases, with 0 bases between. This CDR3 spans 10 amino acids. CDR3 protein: CASSADTQYF. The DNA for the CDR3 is TGTGCCAGCAGTGCAGATACGCAGTATTTT. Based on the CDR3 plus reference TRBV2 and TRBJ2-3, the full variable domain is EPEVTQTPSHQVTQMGQEVILRCVPISNHLYFYWYRQILGQKVEFLVSFYNNEISEKSEIFDDQFSVERPDGSNFTLKIRSTKLEDSAMYFCASSADTQYFGPGTRLTVL.

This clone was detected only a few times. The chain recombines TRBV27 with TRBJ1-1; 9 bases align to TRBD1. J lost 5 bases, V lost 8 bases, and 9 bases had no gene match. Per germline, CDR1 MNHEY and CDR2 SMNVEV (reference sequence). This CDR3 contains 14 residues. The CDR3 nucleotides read TGTGCCAGCGGACACAGGGGGCTCAGGACTGAAGCTTTCTTT. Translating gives CASGHRGLRTEAFF.

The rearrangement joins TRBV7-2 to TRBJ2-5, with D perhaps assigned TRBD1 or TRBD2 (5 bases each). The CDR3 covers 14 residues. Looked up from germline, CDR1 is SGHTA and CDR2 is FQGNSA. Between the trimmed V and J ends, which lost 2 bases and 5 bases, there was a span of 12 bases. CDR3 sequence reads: CASSLFPRGETQYF. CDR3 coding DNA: TGTGCCAGCAGCTTATTCCCTCGGGGCGAGACCCAGTACTTC. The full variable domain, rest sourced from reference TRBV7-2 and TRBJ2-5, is GAGVSQSPSNKVTEKGKDVELRCDPISGHTALYWYRQSLGQGLEFLIYFQGNSAPDKSGLPSDRFSAERTGGSVSTLTIQRTQQEDSAVYLCASSLFPRGETQYFGPGTRLLVL.

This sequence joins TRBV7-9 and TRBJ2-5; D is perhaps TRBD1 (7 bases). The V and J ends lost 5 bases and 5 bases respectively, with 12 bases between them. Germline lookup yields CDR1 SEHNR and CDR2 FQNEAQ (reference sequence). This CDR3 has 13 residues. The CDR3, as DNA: TGTGCCAGCAGCAGAGGAGGGGGCGAGACCCAGTACTTC. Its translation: CASSRGGGETQYF.

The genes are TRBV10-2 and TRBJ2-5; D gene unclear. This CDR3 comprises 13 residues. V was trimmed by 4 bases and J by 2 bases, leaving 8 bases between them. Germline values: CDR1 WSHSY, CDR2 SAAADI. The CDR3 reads CASSATVQETQYF. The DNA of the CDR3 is TGCGCCAGCAGTGCAACAGTTCAAGAGACCCAGTACTTC.

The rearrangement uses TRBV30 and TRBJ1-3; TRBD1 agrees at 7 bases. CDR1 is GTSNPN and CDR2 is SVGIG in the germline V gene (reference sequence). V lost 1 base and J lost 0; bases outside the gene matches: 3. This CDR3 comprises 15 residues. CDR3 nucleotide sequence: TGTGCCTGGAGTGGGGACAGCCGCTCTGGAAACACCATATATTTT. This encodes CAWSGDSRSGNTIYF. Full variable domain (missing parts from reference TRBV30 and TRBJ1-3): SQTIHQWPATLVQPVGSPLSLECTVEGTSNPNLYWYRQAAGRGLQLLFYSVGIGQISSEVPQNLSASRPQDRQFILSSKKLLLSDSGFYLCAWSGDSRSGNTIYFGEGSWLTVV.

CDR3 region: CASSNMWGFTGASSYNEQFF. CDR3 in DNA: TGTGCCAGCAGCAACATGTGGGGGTTTACAGGGGCTAGCTCCTACAATGAGCAGTTCTTC. The chain couples TRBV5-4 to TRBJ2-1, with 7 bases lining up with TRBD1. With V trimmed by 4 bases and J by 0 bases, 19 bases remained unmatched. CDR3 size: 20 residues. Germline V gene sequence: CDR1 SGHNT, CDR2 YYREEE (reference sequence).

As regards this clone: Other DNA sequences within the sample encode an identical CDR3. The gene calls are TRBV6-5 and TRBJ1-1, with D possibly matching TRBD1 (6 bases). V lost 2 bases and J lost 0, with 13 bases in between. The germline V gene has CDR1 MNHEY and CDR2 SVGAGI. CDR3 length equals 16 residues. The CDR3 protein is CASSYGRGIMNTEAFF. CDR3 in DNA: TGTGCCAGCAGTTACGGGAGGGGGATTATGAACACTGAAGCTTTCTTT.

The CDR3 DNA reads TGTGCCAGCAGTTACTCGAGCAGGGGAGTTCTGGATGGCTACACCTTC. As protein: CASSYSSRGVLDGYTF. The J gene is TRBJ1-2, the V gene TRBV6-5, with D possibly being TRBD1 (6 bases). The germline V and J ends were trimmed by 0 bases and 6 bases, with 17 bases remaining between them. The CDR3 covers 16 residues. In germline, CDR1 is MNHEY, CDR2 SVGAGI.

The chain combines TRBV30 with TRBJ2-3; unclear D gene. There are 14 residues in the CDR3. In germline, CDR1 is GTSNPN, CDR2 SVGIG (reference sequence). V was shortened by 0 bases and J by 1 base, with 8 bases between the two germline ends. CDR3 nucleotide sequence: TGTGCCTGGAGTGTAGGCATACGCACAGATACGCAGTATTTT. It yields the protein CAWSVGIRTDTQYF.